This T cell receptor beta chain was captured by sequencing in a study of Ad26.COV2.S vaccination and SARS-CoV-2 variants. Study-wide context: Donor had been placed in the Ad26.COV2.S arm of the COV1001 trial. Participants got Ad26.COV2.S intramuscularly, once or twice 56 days apart.

Germline trimming cut 0 bases from V and 1 base from J; bases unmatched to any gene: 3. Germline values: CDR1 SGHDT, CDR2 YYEEEE. This CDR3 is 15 amino acids long. The treatment is: 19 received Ad26.COV2.S at low or high dose, single or two shots; about 5 received placebo; per-sample allocation not given. Sampling occurred on day 63 after the first vaccine or placebo injection. The shot given was an Ad26 vector that makes Wuhan-strain SARS-CoV-2 spike. TCRdb's copy holds only in-frame clones and misses some; the assay was immunoSEQ multiplex PCR. The sample holds 300,000 to 350,000 clones, less than 90% seen once. Remarks on this clone: Its antigen is still unknown.

Study results and limitations: Non-spike TCR breadth showed similarity between vaccine and placebo recipients.

The clonotype was recovered from a person aged 18-65 years who received the Ad26.COV2.S COVID-19 vaccine or a placebo. The sample in question was peripheral blood, obtained in a trial of Ad26.COV2.S vaccine versus placebo. This chain links TRBV5-6 with TRBJ2-5; TRBD1 aligns across 7 bases. CDR3 coding DNA: TGTGCCAGCAGCTTGGCGCGGACAGGCCAAGAGACCCAGTACTTC. Amino acids: CASSLARTGQETQYF.